This T cell receptor (beta chain) comes out of a study of T cells expressing NK-cell markers. The wider study: Eight donors were sequenced, seven testing HCMV-seropositive and one testing seronegative.

General observations from the study: Whether the expanded NKG2C+ T cell clones recognized HCMV remained unclear.

What made the TCR beta cDNA was 5'RACE template switching with UMIs. No DNA is given; TCRdb re-called the 5' RACE reads and lists each CDR3 protein once. The sample's table shows approximately 380,000 distinct CDR3 sequences. This CDR3 contains 15 residues. Germline V gene data show CDR1 as DFQATT and CDR2 as SNEGSKA (reference sequence). Concerning this clonotype: Antigen: not known.

This rearrangement joins TRBV20-1 to TRBJ2-1. This clonotype was obtained from a man between 18 and 69 years old in good health. Material for sequencing was blood T cells: a sorted CD56 or NKG2C T cell subset, CD4+ or CD8+ T cells, or bulk PBMC T cells (not recorded which). This CDR3 is CSARDTHSSYNEQFF.